Listed here is a single T cell receptor (beta chain). Its target is unknown. PCR was performed using 60 Vbeta and 13 Jbeta primers. Clones were read by immunoSEQ multiplex PCR, and TCRdb kept only the in-frame ones, dropping some. Among about 120,000 clones, 50% to 75% were seen once, and the ten largest hold approximately 8.5%. This entry comes from a study of cytomegalovirus exposure and HLA in healthy donors. The study, taken as a whole, reports: As immune exposure information, only CMV serostatus was available.

Germline CDR1 reads SNHLY; CDR2 reads FYNNEI. This CDR3 is 12 amino acids long. V gave up 2 bases and J gave up 9 bases, with 8 bases separating them. The V and J genes are TRBV2 and TRBJ2-1; TRBD2 might be the D (5 bases). What was sequenced was PBMCs. This receptor was obtained from a woman between 35 and 50 years old in good health and CMV-seropositive. The CDR3 DNA reads TGTGCCAGCAGTGAATTAGCGAGTGAGCAGTTCTTC. As protein: CASSELASEQFF. Variable domain in full (rest from reference TRBV2 and TRBJ2-1): EPEVTQTPSHQVTQMGQEVILRCVPISNHLYFYWYRQILGQKVEFLVSFYNNEISEKSEIFDDQFSVERPDGSNFTLKIRSTKLEDSAMYFCASSELASEQFFGPGTRLTVL.